These 15 T cell receptor beta chains were all obtained from the same sample, sequenced in a study of regulatory T cells in long-lasting Graves disease. Construction of TCR beta libraries relied on iRepertoire HTBI primers and on Arm-PCR targeting CDR3 regions. TCRdb re-derived calls from the multiplex PCR reads in MiXCR, one entry per CDR3 protein. The sample gives some 600,000 distinct CDR3 sequences, about 16% of which show up once; around 12% is in the top ten. Indicated time point: newly diagnosed GD, antithyroid drugs for less than 3 months. PBMCs were the source of the RNA used for TCR sequencing. Another study also made use of these data, one on T cells in Graves' hyperthyroidism and ophthalmopathy.

The sample in question was peripheral blood mononuclear cells (PBMCs), obtained at new diagnosis, from a patient treated with antithyroid drugs. The receptor source for this set is a man between 18 and 35 years old with Graves disease.

This chain connects TRBV9 to TRBJ2-3, with 8 bases matching TRBD2. The CDR3 consists of 16 residues. V was clipped by 3 bases and J by 0 bases; unmatched bases: 6. Germline CDR1 is SGDLS and CDR2 is YYNGEE. DNA for the CDR3: TGTGCCAGCAGCGCAGCGACTAGCGCTAGCACAGATACGCAGTATTTT. The encoded protein is CASSAATSASTDTQYF.

This clonotype was counted a few times. The CDR3 DNA is TGTGCCAGCAGTCGGACAGGGCGGTATGGCTACACCTTC. As protein: CASSRTGRYGYTF. The chain recombines TRBV6-1 with TRBJ1-2, with 8 nucleotides matching TRBD1. CDR1 and CDR2 from the germline V gene are MNHNS and SASEGT. CDR3 length equals 13 residues. V shed 5 bases, J shed 5 bases, and the junction held 4 bases outside the gene matches.

This clonotype was seen more than once but under ten times. This chain uses TRBV9 with TRBJ1-3, with D perhaps matching TRBD1 (5 bases). The CDR3 sequence is 14 residues long. Trimming removed 5 bases at V and 8 bases at J, with 17 bases between. Germline CDR1 reads SGDLS; CDR2 reads YYNGEE. CDR3 DNA sequence: TGTGCCAGCAGGGGACCACGCGTGTTGGACACCATATATTTT. It yields the protein CASRGPRVLDTIYF.

The table lists this clonotype with many counts. The gene calls are TRBV5-1 and TRBJ1-5, with TRBD1 identical over 10 bases. Germline trimming cut 4 bases from V and 7 bases from J; bases unmatched to any gene: 5. There are 14 residues in the CDR3. Germline V gene lookup returns CDR1 SGHRS and CDR2 YFSETQ. The CDR3 region has the DNA TGCGCCAGCAGCCCTGACAGGGGGCAACAGCCCCAGCATTTT. It yields the protein CASSPDRGQQPQHF.

The chain couples TRBV3-1 to TRBJ2-7, with a possible D match to TRBD1 (5 bases). The CDR3 covers 14 residues. Trimming shortened V by 5 bases and J by 0 bases, and 11 bases separated the two germline ends. From germline, CDR1 is LGHDT and CDR2 YNNKEL (reference sequence). CDR3 bases: TGTGCCAGCAGCTACCAGGGTACCTCCTACGAGCAGTACTTC. Translated, it gives CASSYQGTSYEQYF.

The chain recombines TRBV20-1 with TRBJ2-1; D possibly corresponds to TRBD2 (5 bases). Trimming removed 4 bases at V and 5 bases at J, with 12 bases between. This CDR3 comprises 13 residues. Germline CDR1 is DFQATT and CDR2 is SNEGSKA (reference sequence). Here the CDR3 reads CSAKPDSNNEQFF. CDR3 sequence (DNA): TGCAGTGCTAAACCGGACTCAAACAATGAGCAGTTCTTC.

This clonotype has more than one count but fewer than ten. The V call is TRBV18, the J call TRBJ2-3; 9 nucleotides agree with TRBD2. Germline assignment: CDR1 KGHSH and CDR2 LQKENI. V gave up 5 bases and J gave up 4 bases; unmatched junction bases: 19. The CDR3 is made up of 19 amino acids. The chain's CDR3 is CASSTDRSSGGHVPDTQYF. The DNA for the CDR3 is TGTGCCAGCTCAACCGACCGGAGTAGCGGGGGTCATGTTCCAGATACGCAGTATTTT.

This clonotype was seen repeatedly, ten times or more. The rearrangement joins TRBV6-1 to TRBJ2-1; TRBD2 matches 9 bases. Germline V gene sequence: CDR1 MNHNS, CDR2 SASEGT. This CDR3 spans 15 amino acids. Germline trimming cut 6 bases from V and 2 bases from J; bases unmatched to any gene: 5. The CDR3: CASRLTSGPYNEQFF. The CDR3 DNA reads as TGTGCCAGCAGGCTGACTAGCGGTCCCTACAATGAGCAGTTCTTC.

This clonotype was observed a few times. This may come from a read error, since a much larger clone is one base off. The chain has TRBV2 and TRBJ1-1; no clear D gene. The germline CDR1 and CDR2 sequences are SNHLY and FYNNEI. The CDR3 length is 13 residues. The V end lost 4 bases, the J end lost 0 bases, and 6 bases lay between the germline ends. Here the CDR3 DNA reads TGTGCCAGCAGTGGAGGAGTGAACACTGAAGCTTTCTTT. Protein: CASSGGVNTEAFF.

This clonotype was seen many times. The rearrangement joins TRBV20-1 to TRBJ2-1; the match to TRBD1 covers 11 bases. CDR3 length: 14 amino acids. Germline loops: CDR1 DFQATT, CDR2 SNEGSKA (reference sequence). V lost 6 bases to trimming and J lost 3 bases; unmatched junction nucleotides: 4. For the CDR3, the DNA is TGCAGTGCCCGGACAGGGGGCGGCTACAATGAGCAGTTCTTC. Protein sequence: CSARTGGGYNEQFF.

This rearrangement joins TRBV14 to TRBJ2-7; 7 bases agree with TRBD1. Germline V gives CDR1 SGHDN, CDR2 FVKESK. The CDR3 is 15 residues long. With V trimmed by 4 bases and J by 3 bases, 9 bases remained unmatched. This chain's CDR3 is CASSPSRDSFYEQYF. The CDR3 DNA reads TGTGCCAGCAGCCCTTCCCGGGACAGTTTCTACGAGCAGTACTTC.

This clonotype was picked up many times. The gene calls are TRBV28 and TRBJ1-1; D might be TRBD1 (6 bases). Germline V gene lookup returns CDR1 MDHEN and CDR2 SYDVKM. The germline V and J ends were trimmed by 7 bases and 9 bases, with 24 bases remaining between them. The CDR3 loop spans 15 amino acids. CDR3 sequence reads: CASTPRGVGRGKAFF. The CDR3 nucleotides read TGTGCCAGCACCCCGAGGGGAGTGGGGAGGGGGAAAGCTTTCTTT.

This clonotype has only a few counts. The chain carries TRBV24-1 and TRBJ2-1; 13 bases fit TRBD2. Losses at the gene ends were 2 bases for V and 9 bases for J; bases not matched to a gene: 9. CDR1 and CDR2 from the germline V gene are KGHDR and SFDVKD. This CDR3 has 17 amino acids. CDR3 residues: CATSDWTSGSPRGEQFF. As DNA, the CDR3 is TGTGCCACCAGTGATTGGACTAGCGGGAGCCCCAGGGGTGAGCAGTTCTTC.

Many counts were recorded for this clonotype. The chain uses TRBV12-3 or TRBV12-4 and TRBJ1-2; the D gene is possibly TRBD1 (5 bases). V was pared by 5 bases and J by 7 bases, with 17 bases between. The CDR3 runs 14 residues. The CDR3 nucleotides read TGTGCCAGCAGTGTAGGATTAGGGGTACTTGGCTACACCTTC. Amino acids: CASSVGLGVLGYTF.

The V gene is TRBV5-6, the J gene TRBJ2-2; 10 bases are shared with TRBD2. The J segment lost 7 bases and the V segment lost 3 bases, leaving 9 bases of the junction unmatched. The CDR3 sequence is 16 residues long. Germline CDR1 reads SGHDT; CDR2 reads YYEEEE. The CDR3 sequence: CASSYSLAGEVGELFF. The CDR3 region has the DNA TGTGCCAGCAGCTATTCTCTAGCGGGAGAGGTCGGGGAGCTGTTTTTT.